The entry below describes one T cell receptor beta chain. The target of this receptor is not known. One base away there is no much larger clone; base qualities are not given. The immunoSEQ Assay, a bias-controlled multiplex PCR, was used to amplify TCRbeta CDR3 regions from genomic DNA. In the paper's pipeline: The number of nucleated cells in each sample was estimated from the amplification of reference gene primers within the assay. To quantify the absolute abundance of each unique TCRbeta CDR3 rearrangement, sequence reads were collapsed and filtered. For each sample, productive Simpson clonality was calculated by taking the square root of Simpson's diversity index across productive rearrangements. Not all clones reach the TCRdb copy of this immuneACCESS table, which keeps in-frame sequences only. Checked studies attribute under half of the gap to unresolved V genes and leave the rest unexplained. Clonal size and the V and J genes are those of that table, whereas D and trimming came from the DNA. Here the sample has over 250,000 clones; about nine tenths occur a single time. The ten most abundant clones make up approximately 2% of the sample.

The data were taken from a study of blood T cell repertoires in COVID-19 (dated by TCRdb to 2018 to 2020). Background for the entire study: Samples from collaborators originated in the United States, Italy and Spain and spanned both the acute and convalescent phases of COVID-19. The material from the prospective study consisted of cDNA or gDNA derived from T cells, B-cell-depleted T cells, or PBMCs. The dataset comprised deeply sampled blood TCRbeta repertoires from subjects exposed to, actively infected with, or recovered from COVID-19. The repertoires were made available in a free public database intended to serve as a resource for research on the immune response to SARS-CoV-2. Samples came from the ongoing ImmuneRACE study (first 160 participants) plus 1,254 subjects from 6 global collaborators. The sample metadata nearly always contained a de-identified subject ID, COVID-19 status, age in years and sex. Where available, HLA class I and class II types were obtained from metadata supplied by the sample provider rather than from assay-based typing. Results the study describes overall, beyond this receptor: Clinical and demographic metadata were provided uncurated, with the amount varying by source and participant.

Its CDR3 holds 11 amino acids, cysteine through phenylalanine. Only the CDR3 part of the read is kept: 33 bases, read in frame from the first base. At the junction V is shortened by 3 bases and J by 14 bases, with 8 bases in between. CDR1 MNHNS and CDR2 SASEGT were looked up in the germline V gene. Each collaborating institution followed its own protocols to collect whole blood in K2EDTA tubes. For TCRbeta analysis, collaborators shipped samples as frozen whole blood, isolated PBMCs, or DNA extracted from either of those sample types. Sequenced material: peripheral blood. This clonotype was obtained from a man aged 50 to 59 with acute or convalescent COVID-19. Here the chain combines TRBV6-1 and TRBJ1-6; the D gene is unclear. The CDR3 has the sequence CASSEAFTLHF. The DNA is TGTGCCAGCAGTGAGGCCTTCACCCTCCACTTT.